The clone carrying this TCR beta chain was seen more than once but under ten times. What it binds is unknown. TCRdb used MiXCR to reprocess the reads, holding one entry per CDR3 protein. Of fewer than 1,000,000 distinct CDR3 sequences in the sample, approximately 30% were seen once. The junction had 3 bases not matched to a gene; V was cut back by 4 bases and J by 5 bases. CDR1 is SGHDN, CDR2 FVKESK, per germline. This CDR3 is built from 14 residues. This specimen belongs to a study of T cell repertoires in cytomegalovirus infection. Study-wide context: Shared public TCR beta signatures pointed to both CMV infection and a matching HLA type.

Overall study findings and caveats: Accumulated public TCR beta family frequency recognized individuals carrying CMV together with the relevant HLA.

The sequencing used cultured CD8+ T cells from PBMCs, collected from culture after CMV antigen stimulation. This chain links TRBV14 with TRBJ1-2, with 11 bases identical to TRBD1. The TCR was taken from a human donor in good health (CMV status not recorded). Some clones in this sample may be carry-over from other donors' samples. The CDR3 DNA reads as TGTGCCAGCAGCCGGACAGGGGGCGCGTATGGCTACACCTTC. This translates into CASSRTGGAYGYTF.